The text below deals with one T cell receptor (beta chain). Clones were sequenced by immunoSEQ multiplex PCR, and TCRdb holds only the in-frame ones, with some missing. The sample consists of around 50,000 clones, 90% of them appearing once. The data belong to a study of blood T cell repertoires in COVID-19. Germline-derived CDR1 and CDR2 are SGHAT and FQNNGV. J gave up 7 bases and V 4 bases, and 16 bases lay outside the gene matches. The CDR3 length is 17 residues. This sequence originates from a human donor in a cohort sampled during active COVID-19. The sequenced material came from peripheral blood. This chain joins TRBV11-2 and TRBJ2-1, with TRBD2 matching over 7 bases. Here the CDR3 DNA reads TGTGCCAGCAGCTATCTTAGGGGCTGGGCGGGAGTGAATGAGCAGTTCTTC. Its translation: CASSYLRGWAGVNEQFF.